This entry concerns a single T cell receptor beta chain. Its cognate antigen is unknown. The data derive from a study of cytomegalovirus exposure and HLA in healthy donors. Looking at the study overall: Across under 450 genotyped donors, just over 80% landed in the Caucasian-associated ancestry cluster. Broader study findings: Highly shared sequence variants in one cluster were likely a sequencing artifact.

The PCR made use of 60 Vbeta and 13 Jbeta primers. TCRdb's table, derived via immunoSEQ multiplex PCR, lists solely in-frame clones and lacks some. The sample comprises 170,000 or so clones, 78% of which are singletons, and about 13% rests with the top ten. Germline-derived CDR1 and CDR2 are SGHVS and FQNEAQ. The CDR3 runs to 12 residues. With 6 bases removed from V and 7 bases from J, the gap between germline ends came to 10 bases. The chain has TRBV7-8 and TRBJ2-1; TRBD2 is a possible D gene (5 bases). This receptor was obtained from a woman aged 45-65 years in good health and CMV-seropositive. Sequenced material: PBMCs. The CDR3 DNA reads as TGTGCCAGCAGTTCCCCGGGGAATGAGCAGTTCTTC. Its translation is CASSSPGNEQFF.